The clone carrying this T cell receptor (beta chain) was seen a handful of times. The target antigen is unknown. Patients underwent thyroid surgery, and none had received any treatment before it. The V end lost 5 bases, the J end lost 5 bases, and 18 bases lay between the germline ends. The CDR3 totals 15 residues. From germline, CDR1 is LNHDA and CDR2 SQIVND (reference sequence). As handled by the study authors: Variation in CDR3 across clinicopathological groups served as the basis for constructing a distant-metastasis classifier in papillary thyroid cancer. TCRdb re-called clones via MiXCR from the PCR reads. What appears here as the V and J calls and clone size reflects TCRdb's work, not the paper's. The table includes some 17,000 clones, less than 25% detected once. The data belong to a study of metastatic and nonmetastatic thyroid tumors. As for the study in general: Thyroid patients, malignant and benign, had repertoires compared across blood and tumor or nodule tissue.

General study results and limits: TCR beta diversity was reportedly significantly higher in malignant thyroid tumors than benign nodules, in blood and tumor.

This chain connects TRBV19 to TRBJ1-1, with D possibly matching TRBD1 (5 bases). The sequenced sample was adjacent normal tissue. This sequence was found in a female donor with papillary thyroid cancer or a benign thyroid nodule (not recorded which). Some clones in this sample may be carry-over from other donors' samples. DNA of the CDR3: TGTGCCAGTAGTTTCGCAGGGTCAATCGGGACTGAAGCTTTCTTT. Amino acid sequence: CASSFAGSIGTEAFF.